This TCR beta chain was captured in a study of blood T cell repertoires in COVID-19. The germline V gene has CDR1 MDHEN and CDR2 SYDVKM. The CDR3 is made up of 13 amino acids. Trimming cost V 10 bases and J 6 bases; bases outside gene matches: 5. Measured with immunoSEQ multiplex PCR; TCRdb has only the in-frame clones, and not every one. Of about 73,000 clones in the sample, over 60% are singletons; the top ten hold over 2%. The J gene is TRBJ1-6, the V gene TRBV28; TRBD1 matches 8 bases. The receptor comes from a man in his 70s with COVID-19, enrolled during active disease. Input material: peripheral blood. The CDR3 loop reads CATSTGVNSPLHF. The CDR3 DNA sequence: TGTGCCACCTCGACAGGGGTTAATTCACCCCTCCACTTT.